This T cell receptor (beta chain) was captured by sequencing in a study of OX40 agonist ivuxolimab in advanced cancers. Across the study: A male proportion of about 84% was recorded, with mean age around 60 years and range 23 to 79. Two cutaneous melanoma patients and one hepatocellular carcinoma patient, three in all, had partial responses. Study results and caveats: No antigen was identified for the clonally expanded peripheral T cells.

This CDR3 region has 15 residues. Germline values: CDR1 SGHNT, CDR2 YYREEE (reference sequence). The J segment lost 6 bases and the V segment lost 4 bases, leaving 4 bases of the junction unmatched. Repertoires were generated with immunoSEQ multiplex PCR, while TCRdb's copy carries only in-frame clones and drops some. The repertoire consists of 70,000 to 95,000 clones, with around 90% occurring once and the leading ten covering approximately 6.2%. Sampling of blood occurred at baseline, cycle 4 day 1, and cycle 7 day 1. Concerning this clone: What it binds is unknown.

Source: CD4+ or CD8+ T cells sorted from blood, taken in a trial of the OX40 agonist ivuxolimab. This receptor was identified in an adult with an advanced solid tumor such as melanoma, head and neck, liver or kidney cancer. The rearrangement uses TRBV5-4 and TRBJ2-1; 13 bases align to TRBD2. The CDR3: CASSPGLAGLNEQFF. In DNA form, the CDR3 reads TGTGCCAGCAGCCCGGGACTAGCGGGACTCAATGAGCAGTTCTTC.